These 7 T cell receptor beta chains were all obtained from the same sample, sequenced in a study of blood T cell repertoires in COVID-19. Here immunoSEQ multiplex PCR was the method, and the copy in TCRdb shows in-frame clones only, minus some. The sample consists of approximately 180,000 clones, 82% of them appearing once. Material: PBMCs or T cells enriched from blood (not recorded which). These receptors originate from a woman aged 60-70 years with acute COVID-19.

This chain's CDR3 is CASSFLAGDEQFF. CDR3 nucleotide sequence: TGTGCCAGCAGCTTTTTAGCGGGGGATGAGCAGTTCTTC. This chain joins TRBV7-6 and TRBJ2-1, with 9 bases aligning to TRBD2. The length of the CDR3 is 13 residues. Germline loops: CDR1 SGHVS, CDR2 FNYEAQ. V lost 3 bases and J lost 8; bases outside the gene matches: 2.

This clone was detected only a few times. The rearrangement links TRBV6-5 to TRBJ1-2; 7 bases match TRBD1. The CDR3 length is 11 residues. The V gene end was trimmed by 7 bases and the J gene end by 7 bases; junction bases not matched to a gene: 3. Germline CDR1 and CDR2: MNHEY and SVGAGI. CDR3 bases: TGTGCCAGCATCTACAGGGGTGGCTACACCTTC. Amino acids: CASIYRGGYTF.

This clone has a single count. The chain couples TRBV10-1 to TRBJ2-3; the match to TRBD2 covers 8 bases. Trimming at V came to 5 bases and at J to 1 base, leaving 2 bases not matched to a gene. The length of the CDR3 is 14 residues. Germline lookup yields CDR1 WNHNN and CDR2 SYGVQD (reference sequence). The CDR3 DNA reads TGCGCCAGCAGTCTGACTAGCGGCACAGATACGCAGTATTTT. This translates into CASSLTSGTDTQYF.

The gene calls are TRBV7-6 and TRBJ1-1; D might be TRBD1 (5 bases). Per germline, CDR1 SGHVS and CDR2 FNYEAQ. The CDR3 spans 17 residues. The ends were cut back, 5 bases at V and 0 bases at J, with 19 bases in the middle. The CDR3 here is CASSLPRGTYLNTEAFF. The CDR3 bases are TGTGCCAGCAGCCTCCCCCGGGGGACCTATCTGAACACTGAAGCTTTCTTT.

The chain carries TRBV19 and TRBJ2-3; 9 bases match TRBD2. The CDR3 loop spans 16 amino acids. Trimming cost V 5 bases and J 0 bases; bases outside gene matches: 6. Per germline, CDR1 LNHDA and CDR2 SQIVND (reference sequence). The CDR3 DNA reads as TGTGCCAGTAGTGTTCCTAGCGGGGCCAGCACAGATACGCAGTATTTT. Amino acids: CASSVPSGASTDTQYF.

The rearrangement joins TRBV7-8 to TRBJ2-5; TRBD1 might be the D (7 bases). Germline V gene sequence: CDR1 SGHVS, CDR2 FQNEAQ. The CDR3 has 14 amino acids. The V and J ends lost 4 bases and 5 bases respectively, with 14 bases between them. The CDR3 DNA is TGTGCCAGCAGCTCAGGGGGGCCAGGGGAGACCCAGTACTTC. This gives the protein CASSSGGPGETQYF.

The chain couples TRBV6-5 to TRBJ2-1, with 14 bases fitting TRBD2. The CDR3 spans 15 residues. Germline V CDR1 and CDR2: MNHEY, SVGAGI. J gave up 4 bases and V 6 bases, and 2 bases lay outside the gene matches. The CDR3 spells CASSRLAGGYNEQFF. As DNA, the CDR3 is TGTGCCAGCAGCAGACTAGCGGGAGGGTACAATGAGCAGTTCTTC.